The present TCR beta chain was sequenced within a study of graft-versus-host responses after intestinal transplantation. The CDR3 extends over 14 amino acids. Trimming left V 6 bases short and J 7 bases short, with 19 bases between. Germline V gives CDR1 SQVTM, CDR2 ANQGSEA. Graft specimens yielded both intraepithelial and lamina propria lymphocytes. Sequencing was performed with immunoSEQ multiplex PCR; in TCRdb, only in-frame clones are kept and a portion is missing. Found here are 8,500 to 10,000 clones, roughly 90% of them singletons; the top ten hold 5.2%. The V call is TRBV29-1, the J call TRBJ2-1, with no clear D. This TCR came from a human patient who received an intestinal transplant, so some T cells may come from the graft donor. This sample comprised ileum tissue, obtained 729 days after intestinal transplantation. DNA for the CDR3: TGCAGCGTGCCTTTTAGACACGAACCGAATGAGCAGTTCTTC. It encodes CSVPFRHEPNEQFF.